This TCR beta chain originates from a study of persistence of HIV-infected CD4 T cells. Looking at the study overall: A median of about eight years of suppressive ART preceded sampling.

J lost 6 bases, V lost 6 bases, and 16 bases had no gene match. The CDR3 runs to 16 residues. CDR1 and CDR2 (germline): LNHDA, SQIVND (reference sequence). The immunoSEQ assay was version 4, run in survey mode. The method was immunoSEQ multiplex PCR; TCRdb's version includes in-frame clones alone and lacks a portion of them. This sample yields tens of thousands of clones, of which around 70% are seen a single time; 1.4% belongs to the top ten. An overlapping HIV-1 Gag peptide pool stimulated these cells at roughly 1 ug/peptide/mL. Sorting selected CD4+ T cells upregulating both CD40 ligand and CD69. For at least 4 years, plasma HIV-1 RNA was undetectable (<50 copies/mL). Donors had CD4+ T cell counts above 400 cells/uL and were CMV-seropositive. Regarding this clone: The antigen is unknown.

Study findings and constraints: Within sorted populations, more oligoclonal TCRs accompanied more oligoclonal proviruses.

This chain connects TRBV19 to TRBJ2-7; 8 bases are a match to TRBD1. The material sequenced was CD4+ T cells sorted from PBMCs after roughly 18-hour stimulation, taken from a patient who received antiretroviral therapy. This clonotype was obtained from an adult man with HIV who was CMV-seropositive. The CDR3 here is CASSLLRGDRQSEQYF. The CDR3 DNA is TGTGCCAGTAGCCTCCTCCGTGGGGACAGGCAGAGCGAGCAGTACTTC.